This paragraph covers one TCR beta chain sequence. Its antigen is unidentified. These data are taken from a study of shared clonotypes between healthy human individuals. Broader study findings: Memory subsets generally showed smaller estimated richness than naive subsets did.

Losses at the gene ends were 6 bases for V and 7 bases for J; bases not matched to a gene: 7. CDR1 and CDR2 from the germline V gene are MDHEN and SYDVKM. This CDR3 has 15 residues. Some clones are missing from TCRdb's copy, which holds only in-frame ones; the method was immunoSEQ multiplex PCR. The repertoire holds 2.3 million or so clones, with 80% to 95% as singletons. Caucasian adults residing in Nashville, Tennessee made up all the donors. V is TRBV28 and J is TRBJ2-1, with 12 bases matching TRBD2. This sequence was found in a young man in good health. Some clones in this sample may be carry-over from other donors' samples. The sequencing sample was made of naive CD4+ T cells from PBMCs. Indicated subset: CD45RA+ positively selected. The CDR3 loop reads CASSLTSGRGNEQFF. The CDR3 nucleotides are TGTGCCAGCAGCCTGACTAGCGGGAGAGGTAATGAGCAGTTCTTC.